This T cell receptor (beta chain) was identified in a study of Graves' ophthalmopathy and Graves' hyperthyroidism. Amplification from RNA transcripts yielded the TCR beta CDR3 regions. HTBI primers served in a first-round RT-PCR, which a second-round multiplex PCR followed. Via MiXCR, TCRdb re-called the multiplex PCR reads, giving one row per CDR3 protein. The sample has 600,000 to 700,000 distinct CDR3 sequences, under 50% seen once. The V gene lost 8 bases and the J gene lost 5 bases, with 19 bases spanning the gap. The CDR3 contains 14 residues. Exclusion applied to patients with other autoimmune diseases, uncontrolled infections, pregnancy or lactation. Study-level findings and limits: Most expanded thyroid clonotypes above 0.001 frequency also appeared in blood.

Many counts were recorded for this clonotype. Its antigen remains unknown. The sample consisted of peripheral blood. The source is an adult man with Graves' ophthalmopathy. The J gene is TRBJ2-7, the V gene TRBV12-3 or TRBV12-4, with a possible D match to TRBD1 (6 bases). Written as DNA, the CDR3 is TGTGCCAGCTCCCGTGGGGGCGCCTTGGACGAGCAGTACTTC. This translates into CASSRGGALDEQYF.